This TCR beta chain is from a study of blood T cell repertoires in COVID-19 (dated by TCRdb to about 2020). Some background on the complete study: Samples from collaborators originated in the United States, Italy and Spain and spanned both the acute and convalescent phases of COVID-19. Deeply sampled blood TCRbeta repertoires from subjects exposed to, actively infected with, or recovered from COVID-19 were included in the dataset. The prospective study material was composed of cDNA or gDNA derived from T cells, B-cell-depleted T cells, or PBMCs. The samples were drawn from two sources: the first 160 participants of the ongoing ImmuneRACE study, and fewer than 1,500 subjects contributed by 6 global collaborators. The repertoires were made available in a free public database intended to serve as a resource for research on the immune response to SARS-CoV-2. Sample metadata almost always included a de-identified subject ID, COVID-19 status, age in years and sex. Where HLA class I and class II types were available, the types were taken from metadata supplied by the sample provider, not from assay-based typing. Overall results and qualifications from the work: The amount of clinical and demographic metadata varied by source and participant and was provided uncurated.

TCRbeta CDR3 regions were amplified from genomic DNA by means of the immunoSEQ Assay, a bias-controlled multiplex PCR. The original methods were these. The number of nucleated cells in each sample was estimated from the amplification of reference gene primers within the assay. To quantify the absolute abundance of each unique TCRbeta CDR3 rearrangement, sequence reads were collapsed and filtered. Productive Simpson clonality was computed per sample as the square root of Simpson's diversity index over productive rearrangements. In its TCRdb copy, this immuneACCESS table keeps in-frame sequences only and misses some clones. Where compared with another copy, unresolved V genes explain less than half of these, and the others have no known cause. V, J and clone size are taken as reported in that table, and D and trimming were inferred from the DNA itself. The sample data list around 29,000 clones, and 75% to 90% of these were observed just once. The ten largest make up about 29% of the sample.

The junction shows trimming of 4 bases on V and 1 base on J, plus 13 bases between the germline ends. The germline V gene encodes CDR1 LNHDA and CDR2 SQIVND (reference sequence). There are 15 amino acids in the CDR3, from cysteine to phenylalanine inclusive. The entry retains the CDR3 DNA only, 45 bases that are in frame from base 1. Remarks on this clone: Its antigen is currently not known. Per-base qualities were not stored, and no clone one base away is much larger.

One collaborating source in Seattle enrolled patients during active infection and followed them longitudinally through the course of disease. Each collaborating institution followed its own protocols to collect whole blood in K2EDTA tubes. For TCRbeta analysis, collaborators shipped samples in one of three forms: frozen whole blood, isolated PBMCs, or DNA extracted from either of those sample types. The chain is encoded by TRBV19 joined to TRBJ1-1, with TRBD1 perhaps the D gene, on 5 matching bases. Specimen: peripheral blood. This TCR was recovered from a woman older than 75 with COVID-19, enrolled during active disease. The DNA reads TGTGCCAGTAGTACCTCAGGGTCACCGAACACTGAAGCTTTCTTT. It translates to CASSTSGSPNTEAFF.